This TCR beta chain was retrieved from a study of blood T cell repertoires in COVID-19. As for the study in general: Samples came from the United States, Italy and Spain, spanning acute and convalescent COVID-19.

Patients at the Seattle site were enrolled during active infection and followed longitudinally. In the authors' workflow: From reference gene primer amplification, estimates of nucleated cell counts were derived. Libraries were prepared by immunoSEQ multiplex PCR; TCRdb keeps only in-frame clonotypes and omits some of them. V, J and clone size derive from that table, while D and trimming were established from the DNA sequence. Of 150,000 to 200,000 clones in the sample, around 80% are singletons; the top ten hold around 11%. Between the trimmed V and J ends, which lost 3 bases and 6 bases, there was a span of 18 bases. The length of the CDR3 is 15 residues. The germline gives CDR1 SGHTS, CDR2 YDEGEE. Details on this clone: Within the sample, other DNA sequences also encode this same CDR3.

The chain employs TRBV5-8 and TRBJ1-2, with D perhaps TRBD1 (6 bases). The sequence was collected from a woman of 80 years or more with COVID-19, enrolled during active disease. Specimen: peripheral blood. CDR3 loop: CASSSNLYRANGYTF. In DNA form, the CDR3 reads TGTGCCAGCAGCTCCAACCTTTACAGGGCAAATGGCTACACCTTC.